The source of this T cell receptor beta chain is a study of identical twins. The V end lost 0 bases, the J end lost 5 bases, and 16 bases lay between the germline ends. The CDR3 sequence is 16 residues long. The germline V gene has CDR1 SGHDT and CDR2 YYEEEE. Study-wide points: Some out-of-frame alpha sequences were shared by twins, and these showed excess low generation probability. Researchers reported weaker excess twin sharing in beta out-of-frame sequences. Out-of-frame sharing of TCR alpha in monozygotic twins was underestimated by models.

The cDNA had a unique molecular identifier and a template-switch universal primer site. TCRdb called the 5' RACE reads again in MiXCR, with one record for every CDR3 protein. This sample yields hundreds of thousands of distinct CDR3 sequences, of which 5.5% to 6.5% are seen a single time; approximately 2% belongs to the top ten. Details on this clonotype: The antigen remains unidentified.

J is TRBJ2-3 and V is TRBV5-6; tentatively, D is TRBD2 (6 bases). Sequenced input: naive T cells sorted from blood. The sequence came from a man between 18 and 29 years old in good health. The DNA for the CDR3 is TGTGCCAGCAGCTTGGGGGTACGGGAGAGCGGAGATACGCAGTATTTT. Protein sequence: CASSLGVRESGDTQYF.